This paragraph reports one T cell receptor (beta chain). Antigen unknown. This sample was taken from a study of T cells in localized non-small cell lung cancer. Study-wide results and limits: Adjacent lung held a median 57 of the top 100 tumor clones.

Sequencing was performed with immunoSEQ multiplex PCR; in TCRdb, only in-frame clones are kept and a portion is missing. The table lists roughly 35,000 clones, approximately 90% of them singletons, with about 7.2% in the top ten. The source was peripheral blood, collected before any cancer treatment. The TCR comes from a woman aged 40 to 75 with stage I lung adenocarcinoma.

The CDR3: CASSRSQGRYAMNTEAFF. DNA for the CDR3: TGTGCCAGCTCACGGTCACAGGGGAGATATGCCATGAACACTGAAGCTTTCTTT. The rearrangement links TRBV18 to TRBJ1-1; 7 bases map to TRBD1. The CDR3 contains 18 residues. V was clipped by 4 bases and J by 0 bases; unmatched bases: 14. Germline loops: CDR1 KGHSH, CDR2 LQKENI.